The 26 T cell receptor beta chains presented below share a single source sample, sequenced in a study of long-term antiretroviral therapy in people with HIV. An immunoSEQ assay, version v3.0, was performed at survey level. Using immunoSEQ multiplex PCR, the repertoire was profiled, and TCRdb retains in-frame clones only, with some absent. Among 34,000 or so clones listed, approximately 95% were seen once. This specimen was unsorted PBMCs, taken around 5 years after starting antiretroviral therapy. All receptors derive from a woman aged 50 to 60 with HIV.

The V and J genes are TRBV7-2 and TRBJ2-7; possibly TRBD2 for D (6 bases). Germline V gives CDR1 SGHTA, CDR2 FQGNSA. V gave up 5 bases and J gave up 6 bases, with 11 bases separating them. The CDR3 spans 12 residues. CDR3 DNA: TGTGCCAGCAGCGGGGGAGGTCCCGAGCAGTACTTC. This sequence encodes CASSGGGPEQYF.

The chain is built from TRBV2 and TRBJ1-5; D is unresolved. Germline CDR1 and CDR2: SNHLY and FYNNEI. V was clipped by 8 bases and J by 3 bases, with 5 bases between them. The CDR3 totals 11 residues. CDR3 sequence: CASGVNQPQHF. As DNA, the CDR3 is TGTGCCAGCGGAGTCAATCAGCCCCAGCATTTT.

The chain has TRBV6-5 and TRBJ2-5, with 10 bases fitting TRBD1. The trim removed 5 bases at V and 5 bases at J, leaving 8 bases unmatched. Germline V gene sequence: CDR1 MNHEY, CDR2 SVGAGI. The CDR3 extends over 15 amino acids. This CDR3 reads CASSPRDRGLETQYF. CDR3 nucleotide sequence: TGTGCCAGCAGTCCGCGGGACAGGGGACTCGAGACCCAGTACTTC.

CDR3 nucleotides: TGCGCCAGCAGCCAGACCGACGGTAGCAATCAGCCCCAGCATTTT. The encoded protein is CASSQTDGSNQPQHF. The chain recombines TRBV4-3 with TRBJ1-5; unclear D gene. The CDR3 is made up of 15 amino acids. Trimming took 3 bases from V and 0 from J, leaving 9 bases between them. CDR1 LGHNA and CDR2 YSLEER come from the germline V gene.

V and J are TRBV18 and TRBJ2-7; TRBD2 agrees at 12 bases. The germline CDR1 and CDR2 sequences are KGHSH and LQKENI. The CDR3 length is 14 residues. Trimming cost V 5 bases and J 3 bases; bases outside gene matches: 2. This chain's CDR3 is CASSGLAGNYEQYF. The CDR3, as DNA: TGTGCCAGCTCAGGACTAGCGGGGAACTACGAGCAGTACTTC.

CDR3 residues: CASTLKGTGGHGYTF. The DNA for the CDR3 is TGTGCCAGCACCCTTAAAGGGACAGGGGGCCATGGCTACACCTTC. The chain links TRBV7-8 to TRBJ1-2; 12 nucleotides match TRBD1. The ends lost 7 bases at V and 6 bases at J; junction bases unmatched: 9. CDR1 is SGHVS and CDR2 is FQNEAQ in the germline V gene. The CDR3 is 15 residues long.

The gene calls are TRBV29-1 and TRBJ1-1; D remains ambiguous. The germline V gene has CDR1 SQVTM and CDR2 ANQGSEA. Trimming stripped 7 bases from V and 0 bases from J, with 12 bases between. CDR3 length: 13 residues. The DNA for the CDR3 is TGCAGCGCTGGTCGAACAGTGAACACTGAAGCTTTCTTT. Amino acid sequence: CSAGRTVNTEAFF.

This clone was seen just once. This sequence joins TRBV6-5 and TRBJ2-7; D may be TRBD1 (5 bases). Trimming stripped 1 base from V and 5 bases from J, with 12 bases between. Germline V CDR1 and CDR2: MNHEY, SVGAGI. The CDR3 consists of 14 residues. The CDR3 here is CASSYFRGKNEQYF. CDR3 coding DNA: TGTGCCAGCAGTTACTTTAGGGGAAAGAACGAGCAGTACTTC.

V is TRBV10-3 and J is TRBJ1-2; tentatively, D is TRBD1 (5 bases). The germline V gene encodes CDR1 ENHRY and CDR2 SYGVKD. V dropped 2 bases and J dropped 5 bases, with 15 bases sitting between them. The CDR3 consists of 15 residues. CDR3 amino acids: CAISERQGGVYGYTF. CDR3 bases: TGTGCCATCAGTGAGAGGCAGGGAGGGGTGTATGGCTACACCTTC.

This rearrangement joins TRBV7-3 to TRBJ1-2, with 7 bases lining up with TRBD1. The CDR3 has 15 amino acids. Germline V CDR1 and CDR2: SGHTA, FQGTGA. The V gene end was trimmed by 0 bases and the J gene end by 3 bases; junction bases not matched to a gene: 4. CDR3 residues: CASSLTGTGDYGYTF. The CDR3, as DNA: TGTGCCAGCAGCTTAACGGGCACAGGGGACTATGGCTACACCTTC.

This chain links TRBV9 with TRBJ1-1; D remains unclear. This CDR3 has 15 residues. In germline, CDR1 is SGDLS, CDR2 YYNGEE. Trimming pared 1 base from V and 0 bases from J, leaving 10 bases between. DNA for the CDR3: TGTGCCAGCAGCGTATCTGGAGACATGAACACTGAAGCTTTCTTT. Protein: CASSVSGDMNTEAFF.

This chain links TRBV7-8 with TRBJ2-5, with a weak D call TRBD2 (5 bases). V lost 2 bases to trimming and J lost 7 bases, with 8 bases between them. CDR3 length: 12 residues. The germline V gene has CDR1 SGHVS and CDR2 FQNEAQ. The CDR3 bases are TGTGCCAGCAGCTTACGGGAAGGGACCCAGTACTTC. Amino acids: CASSLREGTQYF.

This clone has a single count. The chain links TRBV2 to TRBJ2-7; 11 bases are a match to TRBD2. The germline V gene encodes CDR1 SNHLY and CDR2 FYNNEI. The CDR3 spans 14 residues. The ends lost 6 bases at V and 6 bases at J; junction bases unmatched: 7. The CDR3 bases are TGTGCCAGCAGCCTAAATAGCGGGGGGGGCGAGCAGTACTTC. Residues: CASSLNSGGGEQYF.

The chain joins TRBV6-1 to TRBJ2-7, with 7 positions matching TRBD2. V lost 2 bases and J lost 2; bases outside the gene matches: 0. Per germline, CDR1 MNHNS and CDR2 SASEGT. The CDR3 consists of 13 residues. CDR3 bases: TGTGCCAGCAGTGAACGGGGGGCCTACGAGCAGTACTTC. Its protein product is CASSERGAYEQYF.

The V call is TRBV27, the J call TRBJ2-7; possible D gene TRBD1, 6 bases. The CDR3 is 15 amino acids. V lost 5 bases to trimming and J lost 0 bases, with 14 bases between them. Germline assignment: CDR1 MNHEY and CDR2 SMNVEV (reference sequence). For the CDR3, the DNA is TGTGCCAGCAGTGGAAGGACAGCGAGCTCCTACGAGCAGTACTTC. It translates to CASSGRTASSYEQYF.

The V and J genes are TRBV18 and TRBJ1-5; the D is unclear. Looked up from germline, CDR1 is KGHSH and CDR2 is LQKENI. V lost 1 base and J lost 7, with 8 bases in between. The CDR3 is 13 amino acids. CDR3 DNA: TGTGCCAGCTCACCACAGGGAGACCAGCCCCAGCATTTT. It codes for CASSPQGDQPQHF.

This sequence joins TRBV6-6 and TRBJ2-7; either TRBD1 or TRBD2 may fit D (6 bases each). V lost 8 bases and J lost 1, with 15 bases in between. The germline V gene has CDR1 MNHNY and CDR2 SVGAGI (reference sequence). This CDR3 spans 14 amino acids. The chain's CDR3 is CASSTGAPSYEQYF. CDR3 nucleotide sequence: TGTGCCAGCTCTACGGGGGCTCCGTCCTACGAGCAGTACTTC.

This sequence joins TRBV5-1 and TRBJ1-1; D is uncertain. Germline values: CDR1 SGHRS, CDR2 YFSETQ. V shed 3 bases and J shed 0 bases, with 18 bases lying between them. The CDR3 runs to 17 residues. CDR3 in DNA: TGCGCCAGCAGCTCCGGGCAGGCGTATACCCTGAACACTGAAGCTTTCTTT. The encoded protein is CASSSGQAYTLNTEAFF. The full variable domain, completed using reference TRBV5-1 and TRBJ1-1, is KAGVTQTPRYLIKTRGQQVTLSCSPISGHRSVSWYQQTPGQGLQFLFEYFSETQRNKGNFPGRFSGRQFSNSRSEMNVSTLELGDSALYLCASSSGQAYTLNTEAFFGQGTRLTVV.

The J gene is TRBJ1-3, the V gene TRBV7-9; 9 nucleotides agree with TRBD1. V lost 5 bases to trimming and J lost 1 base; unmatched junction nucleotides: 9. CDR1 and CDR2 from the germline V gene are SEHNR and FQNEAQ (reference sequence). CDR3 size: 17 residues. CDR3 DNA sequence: TGTGCCAGCAGCCGGCCGGGACAGGGATGGTCTGGAAACACCATATATTTT. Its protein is CASSRPGQGWSGNTIYF.

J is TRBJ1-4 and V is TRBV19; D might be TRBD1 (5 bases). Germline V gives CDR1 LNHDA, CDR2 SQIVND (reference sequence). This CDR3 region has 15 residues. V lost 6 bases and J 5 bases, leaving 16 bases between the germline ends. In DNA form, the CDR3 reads TGTGCCAGTAGCCCGAGGACAAATGGAAATGAAAAACTGTTTTTT. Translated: CASSPRTNGNEKLFF.

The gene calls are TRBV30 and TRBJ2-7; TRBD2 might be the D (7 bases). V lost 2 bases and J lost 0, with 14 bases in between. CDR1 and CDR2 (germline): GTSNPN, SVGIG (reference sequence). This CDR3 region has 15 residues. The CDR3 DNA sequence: TGTGCCTGGAGTAGAGGGGGAGGGAGCTCCTACGAGCAGTACTTC. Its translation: CAWSRGGGSSYEQYF. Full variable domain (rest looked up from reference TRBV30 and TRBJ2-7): SQTIHQWPATLVQPVGSPLSLECTVEGTSNPNLYWYRQAAGRGLQLLFYSVGIGQISSEVPQNLSASRPQDRQFILSSKKLLLSDSGFYLCAWSRGGGSSYEQYFGPGTRLTVT.

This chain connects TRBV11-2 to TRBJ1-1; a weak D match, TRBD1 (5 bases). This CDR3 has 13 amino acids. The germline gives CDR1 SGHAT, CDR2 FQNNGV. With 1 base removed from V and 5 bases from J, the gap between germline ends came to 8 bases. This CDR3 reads CASSLAQGTEAFF. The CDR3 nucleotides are TGTGCCAGCAGCTTAGCCCAGGGAACTGAAGCTTTCTTT.

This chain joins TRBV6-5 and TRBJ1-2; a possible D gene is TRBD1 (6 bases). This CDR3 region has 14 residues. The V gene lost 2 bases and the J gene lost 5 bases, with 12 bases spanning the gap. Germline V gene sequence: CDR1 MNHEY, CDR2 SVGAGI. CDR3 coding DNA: TGTGCCAGCAGTTACAGAGGGGGAGCTTATGGCTACACCTTC. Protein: CASSYRGGAYGYTF.

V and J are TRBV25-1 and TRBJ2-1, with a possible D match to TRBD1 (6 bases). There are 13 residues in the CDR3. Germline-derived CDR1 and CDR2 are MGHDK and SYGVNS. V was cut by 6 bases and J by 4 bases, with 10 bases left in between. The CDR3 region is CASRGANYNEQFF. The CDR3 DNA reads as TGTGCCAGCAGGGGGGCCAATTACAATGAGCAGTTCTTC. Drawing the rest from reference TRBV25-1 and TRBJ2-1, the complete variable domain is EADIYQTPRYLVIGTGKKITLECSQTMGHDKMYWYQQDPGMELHLIHYSYGVNSTEKGDLSSESTVSRIRTEHFPLTLESARPSHTSQYLCASRGANYNEQFFGPGTRLTVL.

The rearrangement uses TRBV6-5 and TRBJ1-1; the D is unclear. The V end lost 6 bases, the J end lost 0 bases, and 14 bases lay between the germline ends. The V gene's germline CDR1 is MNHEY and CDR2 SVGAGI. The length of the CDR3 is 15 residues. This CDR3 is CASRTSGTLNTEAFF. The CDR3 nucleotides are TGTGCCAGCAGAACATCCGGCACCTTGAACACTGAAGCTTTCTTT.

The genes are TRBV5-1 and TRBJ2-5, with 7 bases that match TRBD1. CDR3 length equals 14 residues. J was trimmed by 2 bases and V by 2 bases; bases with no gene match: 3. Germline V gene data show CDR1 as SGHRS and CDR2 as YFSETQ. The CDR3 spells CASSLPGQQETQYF. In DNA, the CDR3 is TGCGCCAGCAGCTTACCGGGACAGCAAGAGACCCAGTACTTC.